The 9 T cell receptor beta chains below were found in one sample sequenced in a study of T cells in Graves' hyperthyroidism and ophthalmopathy. Authors of the study amplified TCR beta CDR3 regions from RNA transcripts. With the HTBI primer set, the TCR CDR3 went through a first round of RT-PCR. TCRdb reprocessed the multiplex PCR reads via MiXCR and lists one record per CDR3 protein. Here the sample spans 400,000 to 550,000 distinct CDR3 sequences, approximately 15% being singletons. The sample taken for sequencing was blood. These receptors were collected from a woman younger than 30 with Graves' hyperthyroidism.

This clonotype was counted ten times or more. The chain joins TRBV27 to TRBJ2-5; possibly TRBD2 for D (5 bases). The CDR3 is 15 residues long. The V gene lost 6 bases and the J gene lost 5 bases, with 19 bases spanning the gap. Germline-derived CDR1 and CDR2 are MNHEY and SMNVEV (reference sequence). This CDR3 is CASSLDPGSSETQYF. The CDR3 region has the DNA TGTGCCAGCAGCCTTGACCCTGGGAGTTCTGAGACCCAGTACTTC.

This clonotype was counted a few times. This chain links TRBV6-1 with TRBJ1-5; D is unresolved. V lost 7 bases to trimming and J lost 3 bases, with 10 bases between them. The length of the CDR3 is 13 residues. In germline, CDR1 is MNHNS, CDR2 SASEGT. The CDR3 DNA is TGTGCCAGCACAGAGGGCCCCAATCAGCCCCAGCATTTT. Protein: CASTEGPNQPQHF.

V gene TRBV7-9 combines with J gene TRBJ1-6; D is possibly TRBD1 (6 bases). From germline, CDR1 is SEHNR and CDR2 FQNEAQ (reference sequence). V gave up 4 bases and J gave up 6 bases, with 10 bases separating them. The CDR3 totals 14 residues. The CDR3 protein is CASSWGRGNSPLHF. The CDR3 nucleotides read TGTGCCAGCAGCTGGGGCAGGGGTAATTCACCCCTCCACTTT.

The V gene is TRBV28, the J gene TRBJ2-7, with D perhaps TRBD1 (6 bases). Germline assignment: CDR1 MDHEN and CDR2 SYDVKM. This CDR3 is 14 amino acids long. V was clipped by 5 bases and J by 3 bases, with 14 bases between them. CDR3 amino acids: CASSPPQDSYEQYV. The DNA of the CDR3 is TGTGCCAGCAGTCCCCCCCAGGACAGCTACGAGCAGTACGTC.

This clonotype was seen just once. The chain combines TRBV7-2 with TRBJ2-1, with 8 bases that match TRBD1. J lost 5 bases, V lost 5 bases, and 11 bases had no gene match. Germline V lookup: CDR1 SGHTA, CDR2 FQGNSA. The CDR3 is 16 residues long. Written as DNA, the CDR3 is TGTGCCAGCAGCGCCTACTCCGGGACAGGCGACAATGAGCAGTTCTTC. Protein: CASSAYSGTGDNEQFF.

This clonotype was detected many times. The J gene is TRBJ2-7, the V gene TRBV6-1, with D perhaps TRBD1 (6 bases). The V gene's germline CDR1 is MNHNS and CDR2 SASEGT. The CDR3 is made up of 13 amino acids. V dropped 6 bases and J dropped 3 bases, with 12 bases sitting between them. The CDR3 sequence is CASSVRGNYEQYV. In DNA, the CDR3 is TGTGCCAGCAGCGTCAGGGGAAACTACGAGCAGTACGTC.

The chain links TRBV12-3 or TRBV12-4 to TRBJ2-7; 13 bases are shared with TRBD2. V shed 2 bases and J 0 bases; nucleotides not matched to a gene: 1. The CDR3 sequence is 16 residues long. The CDR3 here is CASSLRLAGGSYEQYF. The CDR3 bases are TGTGCCAGCAGTTTAAGACTAGCGGGAGGCTCCTACGAGCAGTACTTC.

This clonotype came up many times. V usage is TRBV11-2 and J usage is TRBJ2-7; D is tentatively TRBD1 or TRBD2 (5 bases each). V was trimmed by 1 base and J by 0 bases, leaving 10 bases between them. Germline-derived CDR1 and CDR2 are SGHAT and FQNNGV. The CDR3 consists of 15 residues. The CDR3 DNA reads as TGTGCCAGCAGCTTAGGGGGCGGGCCCTCCTACGAGCAGTACGTC. Translated: CASSLGGGPSYEQYV.

The rearrangement links TRBV7-9 to TRBJ2-7; 12 bases fit TRBD1. The CDR3 spans 14 residues. The V segment lost 5 bases and the J segment 6 bases; nucleotides outside the gene matches: 5. The germline V gene encodes CDR1 SEHNR and CDR2 FQNEAQ (reference sequence). CDR3 bases: TGTGCCAGCAGCCTCGGGACAGGGGGCATCGAGCAGTACGTC. Its protein product is CASSLGTGGIEQYV.